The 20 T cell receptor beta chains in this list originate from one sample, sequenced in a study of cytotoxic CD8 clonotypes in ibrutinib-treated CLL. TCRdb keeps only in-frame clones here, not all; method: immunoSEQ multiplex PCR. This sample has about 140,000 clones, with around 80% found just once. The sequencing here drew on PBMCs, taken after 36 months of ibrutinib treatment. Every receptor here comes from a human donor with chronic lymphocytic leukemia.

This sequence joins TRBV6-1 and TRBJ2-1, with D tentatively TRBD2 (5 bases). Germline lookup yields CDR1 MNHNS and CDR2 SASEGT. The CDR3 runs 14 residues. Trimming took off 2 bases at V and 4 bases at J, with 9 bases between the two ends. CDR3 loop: CASSEMGEYNEQFF. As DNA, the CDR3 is TGTGCCAGCAGTGAAATGGGAGAATACAATGAGCAGTTCTTC.

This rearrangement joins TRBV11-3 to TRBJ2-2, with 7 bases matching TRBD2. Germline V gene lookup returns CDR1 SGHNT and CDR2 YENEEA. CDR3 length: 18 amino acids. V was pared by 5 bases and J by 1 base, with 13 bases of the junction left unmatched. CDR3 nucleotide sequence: TGTGCCAGCAGCGCGGGGGACCGGGGAAAGAGGAACACCGGGGAGCTGTTTTTT. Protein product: CASSAGDRGKRNTGELFF.

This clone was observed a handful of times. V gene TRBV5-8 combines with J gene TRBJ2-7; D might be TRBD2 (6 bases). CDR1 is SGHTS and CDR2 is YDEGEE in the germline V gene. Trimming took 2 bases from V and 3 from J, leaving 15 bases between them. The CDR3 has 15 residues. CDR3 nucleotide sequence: TGTGCCAGCAGCTTCCCTAGGGGAGGCTACTACGAGCAGTACTTC. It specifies CASSFPRGGYYEQYF.

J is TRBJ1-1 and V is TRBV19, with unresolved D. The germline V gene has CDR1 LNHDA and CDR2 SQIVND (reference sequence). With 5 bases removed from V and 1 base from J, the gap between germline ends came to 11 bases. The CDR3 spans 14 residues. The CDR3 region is CASSEVVKNTEAFF. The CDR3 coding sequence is TGTGCCAGTAGTGAGGTCGTAAAGAACACTGAAGCTTTCTTT.

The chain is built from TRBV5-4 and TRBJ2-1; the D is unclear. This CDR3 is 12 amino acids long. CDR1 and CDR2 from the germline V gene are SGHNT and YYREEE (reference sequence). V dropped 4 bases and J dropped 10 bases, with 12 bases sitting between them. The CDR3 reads CASSQELEEQFF. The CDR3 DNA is TGTGCCAGCAGCCAAGAACTGGAAGAGCAGTTCTTC.

This chain's CDR3 is CSVVEAGGLETQYF. The CDR3, as DNA: TGCAGCGTTGTGGAGGCGGGAGGGTTGGAGACCCAGTACTTC. The V gene is TRBV29-1, the J gene TRBJ2-5, with 9 bases lining up with TRBD2. V shed 4 bases, J shed 5 bases, and the junction held 8 bases outside the gene matches. This CDR3 region has 14 residues. Germline CDR1 is SQVTM and CDR2 is ANQGSEA.

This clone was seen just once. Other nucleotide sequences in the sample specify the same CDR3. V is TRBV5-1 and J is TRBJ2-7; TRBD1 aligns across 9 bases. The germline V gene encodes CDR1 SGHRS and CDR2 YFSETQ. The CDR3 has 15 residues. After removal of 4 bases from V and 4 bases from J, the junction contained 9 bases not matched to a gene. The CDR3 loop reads CASSLRDRATYEQYF. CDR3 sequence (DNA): TGCGCCAGCAGCCTACGGGACAGGGCTACTTACGAGCAGTACTTC.

The CDR3 spells CASSSQGVYEQYF. Written as DNA, the CDR3 is TGTGCCAGCAGCTCACAGGGGGTTTACGAGCAGTACTTC. This chain connects TRBV6-6 to TRBJ2-7; TRBD1 matches at 8 bases. Germline-derived CDR1 and CDR2 are MNHNY and SVGAGI (reference sequence). J gave up 4 bases and V 6 bases, and 5 bases lay outside the gene matches. The CDR3 has 13 amino acids.

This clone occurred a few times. The chain's CDR3 is CASSPTGTSGLNEQFF. The CDR3, as DNA: TGTGCCAGCAGCCCGACCGGAACTAGCGGTTTGAATGAGCAGTTCTTC. The chain recombines TRBV7-9 with TRBJ2-1; 8 bases are shared with TRBD2. Trimming at V came to 5 bases and at J to 7 bases, leaving 13 bases not matched to a gene. CDR3 length: 16 residues. Germline values: CDR1 SEHNR, CDR2 FQNEAQ (reference sequence).

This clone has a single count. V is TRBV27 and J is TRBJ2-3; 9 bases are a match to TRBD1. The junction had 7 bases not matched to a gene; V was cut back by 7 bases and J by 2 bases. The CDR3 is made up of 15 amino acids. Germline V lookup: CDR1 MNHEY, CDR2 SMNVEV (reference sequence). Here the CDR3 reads CASTYGTGSTDTQYF. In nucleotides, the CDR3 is TGTGCCAGCACATACGGGACAGGGTCCACAGATACGCAGTATTTT.

In DNA form, the CDR3 reads TGCGCCAGCAGCTTGCCGAACTCCTACGAGCAGTACTTC. Protein: CASSLPNSYEQYF. V gene TRBV5-1 combines with J gene TRBJ2-7; D unresolved. V lost 1 base and J lost 0, with 5 bases in between. Germline assignment: CDR1 SGHRS and CDR2 YFSETQ. The CDR3 runs to 13 residues.

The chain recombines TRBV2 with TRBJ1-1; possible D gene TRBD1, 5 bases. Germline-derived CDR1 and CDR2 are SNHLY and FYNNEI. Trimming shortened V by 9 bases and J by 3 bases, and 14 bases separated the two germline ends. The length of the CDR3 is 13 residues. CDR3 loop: CARGRDGYTEAFF. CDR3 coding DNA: TGTGCCAGAGGCCGGGACGGATACACTGAAGCTTTCTTT. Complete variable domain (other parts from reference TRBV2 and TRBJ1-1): EPEVTQTPSHQVTQMGQEVILRCVPISNHLYFYWYRQILGQKVEFLVSFYNNEISEKSEIFDDQFSVERPDGSNFTLKIRSTKLEDSAMYFCARGRDGYTEAFFGQGTRLTVV.

The CDR3 is CASSGRQVEAFF. CDR3 nucleotide sequence: TGTGCCAGCAGTGGTCGACAGGTTGAAGCTTTCTTT. The chain carries TRBV6-1 and TRBJ1-1; possibly TRBD1 for D (6 bases). V was clipped by 4 bases and J by 7 bases, with 10 bases between them. Germline V gives CDR1 MNHNS, CDR2 SASEGT. This CDR3 comprises 12 residues.

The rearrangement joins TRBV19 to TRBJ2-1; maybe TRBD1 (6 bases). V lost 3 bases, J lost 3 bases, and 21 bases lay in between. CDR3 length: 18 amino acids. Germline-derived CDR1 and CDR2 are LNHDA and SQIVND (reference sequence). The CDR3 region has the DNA TGTGCCAGTAGTATCAAACCTCAGGGGTCCATAGGCTACAATGAGCAGTTCTTC. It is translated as CASSIKPQGSIGYNEQFF.

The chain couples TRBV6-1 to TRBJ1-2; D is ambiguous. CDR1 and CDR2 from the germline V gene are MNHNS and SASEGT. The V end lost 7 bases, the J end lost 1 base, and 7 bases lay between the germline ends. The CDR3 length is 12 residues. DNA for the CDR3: TGTGCCAGCATGAGTGATAACTATGGCTACACCTTC. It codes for CASMSDNYGYTF.

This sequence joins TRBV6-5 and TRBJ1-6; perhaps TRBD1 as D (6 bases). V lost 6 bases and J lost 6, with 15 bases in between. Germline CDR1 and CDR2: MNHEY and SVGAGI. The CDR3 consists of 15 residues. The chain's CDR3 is CASRPQGGANSPLHF. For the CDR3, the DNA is TGTGCCAGCAGGCCCCAAGGGGGTGCTAATTCACCCCTCCACTTT.

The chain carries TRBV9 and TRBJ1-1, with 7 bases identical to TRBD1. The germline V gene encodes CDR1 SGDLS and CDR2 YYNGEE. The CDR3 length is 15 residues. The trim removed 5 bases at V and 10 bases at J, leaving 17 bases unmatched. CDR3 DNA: TGTGCCAGCAGGCCGACAGGGAACGGGCCCGGAGTAGCTTTCTTT. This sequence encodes CASRPTGNGPGVAFF.

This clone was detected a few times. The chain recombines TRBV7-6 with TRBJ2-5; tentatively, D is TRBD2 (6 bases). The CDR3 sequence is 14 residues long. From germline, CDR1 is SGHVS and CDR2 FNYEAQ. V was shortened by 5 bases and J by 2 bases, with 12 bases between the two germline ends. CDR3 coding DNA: TGTGCCAGCAGCCCAGCGGACTATCAAGAGACCCAGTACTTC. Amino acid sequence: CASSPADYQETQYF. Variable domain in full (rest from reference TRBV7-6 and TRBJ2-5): GAGVSQSPRYKVTKRGQDVALRCDPISGHVSLYWYRQALGQGPEFLTYFNYEAQQDKSGLPNDRFSAERPEGSISTLTIQRTEQRDSAMYRCASSPADYQETQYFGPGTRLLVL.

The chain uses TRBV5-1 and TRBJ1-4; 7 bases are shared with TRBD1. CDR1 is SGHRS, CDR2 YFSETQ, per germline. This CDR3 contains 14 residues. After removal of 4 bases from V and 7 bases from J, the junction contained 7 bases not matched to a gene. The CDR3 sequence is CASSPTGVAEKLFF. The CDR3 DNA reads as TGCGCCAGCAGCCCCACAGGGGTTGCTGAAAAACTGTTTTTT.

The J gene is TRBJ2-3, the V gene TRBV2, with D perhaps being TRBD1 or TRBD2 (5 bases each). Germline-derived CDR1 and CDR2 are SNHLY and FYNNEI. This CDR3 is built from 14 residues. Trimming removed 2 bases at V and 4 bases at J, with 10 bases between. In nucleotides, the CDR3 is TGTGCCAGCAGTGAAACAGGAGGAGCAGATACGCAGTATTTT. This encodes CASSETGGADTQYF.